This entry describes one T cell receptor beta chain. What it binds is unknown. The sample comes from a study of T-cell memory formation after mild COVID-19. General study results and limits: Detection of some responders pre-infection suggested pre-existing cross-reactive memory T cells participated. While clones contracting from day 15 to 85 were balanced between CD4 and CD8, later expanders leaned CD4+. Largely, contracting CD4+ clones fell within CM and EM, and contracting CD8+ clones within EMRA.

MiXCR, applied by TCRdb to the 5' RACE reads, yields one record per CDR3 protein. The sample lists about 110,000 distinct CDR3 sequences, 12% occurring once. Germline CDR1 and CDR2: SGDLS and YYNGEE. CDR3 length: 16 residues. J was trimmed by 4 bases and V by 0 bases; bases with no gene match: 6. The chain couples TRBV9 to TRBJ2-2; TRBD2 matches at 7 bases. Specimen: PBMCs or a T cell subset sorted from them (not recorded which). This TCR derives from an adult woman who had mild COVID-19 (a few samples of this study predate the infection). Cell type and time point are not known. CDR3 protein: CASSVVAGRGTGELFF. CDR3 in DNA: TGTGCCAGCAGCGTAGTAGCAGGGAGGGGCACCGGGGAGCTGTTTTTT.